The sequence of this TCR beta chain was determined in a study of PD-1 blockade in classical Hodgkin lymphoma. This CDR3 is built from 14 residues. The germline V and J ends were trimmed by 5 bases and 2 bases, with 13 bases remaining between them. CDR1 SGHAT and CDR2 FQNNGV come from the germline V gene. Time point noted: cycle 4 day 1 (C4D1), after five to seven weeks of nivolumab. Following autologous stem cell transplantation, relapse occurred in every patient, and exposure to brentuximab vedotin varied. Produced via immunoSEQ multiplex PCR; TCRdb's table is partial and in-frame only. The sample shows 96,000 or so clones, 85% to 95% of them seen only once.

This chain links TRBV11-2 with TRBJ2-7; D possibly corresponds to TRBD2 (6 bases). The sequencing used peripheral blood mononuclear cells (PBMCs), collected before the fourth cycle of nivolumab. The receptor was derived from a human donor with classical Hodgkin lymphoma. This CDR3 is CASSPGTGAYEQYF. Here the CDR3 DNA reads TGTGCCAGCAGCCCCGGGACTGGGGCCTACGAGCAGTACTTC. The whole variable domain, remainder taken from reference TRBV11-2 and TRBJ2-7, is EAGVAQSPRYKIIEKRQSVAFWCNPISGHATLYWYQQILGQGPKLLIQFQNNGVVDDSQLPKDRFSAERLKGVDSTLKIQPAKLEDSAVYLCASSPGTGAYEQYFGPGTRLTVT.